Listed below are T cell receptor beta chains from one sample, sequenced in a study of beta chain features in type 1 diabetes. Clones were sequenced by immunoSEQ multiplex PCR, and TCRdb holds only the in-frame ones, with some missing. The repertoire includes around 300,000 clones, around 15% of them detected once, and over 5.5% sits in the top ten. Sequencing was done on a sample of central memory CD4+ T cells from blood. The receptors originated from a man younger than 40 in good health. Both conserved end residues are part of each CDR3. D genes are given only for firm matches. Some rows have no size entry. The others give once, few or many, or a class for an expanded clone.

J,D,size,V,DNA,CDR3
TRBJ2-5,-,few,TRBV19,TGTGCCAGTAGTATACGGGCACAGAACCAAGAGACCCAGTACTTC,CASSIRAQNQETQYF
TRBJ2-3,-,-,TRBV5-1,TGCGCCAGCAGCACCGGACAGAGCACAGATACGCAGTATTTT,CASSTGQSTDTQYF
TRBJ2-3,-,few,TRBV4-3,TGCGCCAGCAGCCAATCATTCACAGATACGCAGTATTTT,CASSQSFTDTQYF
TRBJ2-1,-,-,TRBV7-2,TGTGCCAGCAGCTTAACGAGGGACTACAATGAGCAGTTCTTC,CASSLTRDYNEQFF
TRBJ1-6,-,-,TRBV25-1,TGTGCCAGCAGTGAATATAATTCGGGGAATTGGTTAAATTCACCCCTCCACTTT,CASSEYNSGNWLNSPLHF
TRBJ2-7,TRBD1,few,TRBV5-1,TGCGCCAGCAGCTTGATCTTGAATTTCCGGGACAGGGGCGTGTACGAGCAGTACTTC,CASSLILNFRDRGVYEQYF
TRBJ2-2,-,few,TRBV19,TGTGCCAGCAACCTTAACACCGGGGAGCTGTTTTTT,CASNLNTGELFF
TRBJ1-2,TRBD1,-,TRBV5-4,TGTGCCAGCAGCCACAGGGGGACCATGTTCGGCTACACCTTC,CASSHRGTMFGYTF
TRBJ1-5,-,-,TRBV11-2,TGTGCCAGCAGCTTGGACATTGATCAGCCCCAGCATTTT,CASSLDIDQPQHF
TRBJ2-5,-,few,TRBV6-6,TGTGCCAGCAGTTACTCTCGGTGGGAGACCCAGTACTTC,CASSYSRWETQYF
TRBJ2-5,-,-,TRBV9,TGTGCCAGCAGCGAGTCCAGGGGAGGAGAGACCCAGTACTTC,CASSESRGGETQYF
TRBJ1-2,-,few,TRBV29-1,TGCAGCGTAACCGGGACAACCCGTGGCTACACCTTC,CSVTGTTRGYTF
TRBJ2-1,-,few,TRBV29-1,TGCAGCGTTGAGGGACATACCGCGCAGCTCGCTGAGCAGTTCTTC,CSVEGHTAQLAEQFF
TRBJ2-1,-,few,TRBV5-1,TGCGCCAGCAGCCCTGGCACGTACAATGAGCAGTTCTTC,CASSPGTYNEQFF
TRBJ2-7,-,few,TRBV12-5,TGTGCTAGTGGCCAGGACAACTACGAGCAGTACTTC,CASGQDNYEQYF
TRBJ2-1,TRBD1,-,TRBV4-3,TGCGCCAGCAGCCAGCAGTCGGGACAGGGTATCAATGAGCAGTTCTTC,CASSQQSGQGINEQFF
TRBJ1-3,-,-,TRBV5-5,TGTGCCAGCAGCTCCGCGGGGGGAAACACCATATATTTT,CASSSAGGNTIYF
TRBJ2-1,-,-,TRBV6-5,TGTGCCAGCCGCCTTGGGGAATCCTACAATGAGCAGTTCTTC,CASRLGESYNEQFF
TRBJ1-1,TRBD1,few,TRBV28,TGTGCCAGCAGTCCCCCAGGGGGGGCGAACACTGAAGCTTTCTTT,CASSPPGGANTEAFF
TRBJ1-2,-,-,TRBV6-1,TGTGCCAGCAGTGAAAGGGACCTCTATGGCTACACCTTC,CASSERDLYGYTF
TRBJ2-7,-,few,TRBV15,TGTGCCACCAGCAGAGATGAGGGTTACGAGCAGTACTTC,CATSRDEGYEQYF
TRBJ2-3,TRBD2,-,TRBV4-3,TGCGCCAGCAGCCTCGGACTAGCGGGGAGCACAGATACGCAGTATTTT,CASSLGLAGSTDTQYF
TRBJ2-5,TRBD2,few,TRBV11-2,TGTGCCAGCAGCCCCCCAATCAGCGGGGGGCAAGAGACCCAGTACTTC,CASSPPISGGQETQYF
TRBJ2-5,TRBD2,few,TRBV7-2,TGTGCCAGCAGCCCCTTGCCAGCGGGGGGGCTGGTGGAGACCCAGTACTTC,CASSPLPAGGLVETQYF
TRBJ2-1,-,-,TRBV5-4,TGTGCCAGCAGCTTGGGGGGTAGCTCCTACAATGAGCAGTTCTTC,CASSLGGSSYNEQFF
TRBJ2-3,TRBD2,few,TRBV11-2,TGTGCCAGCAGCGGGGCGGCGGGGGGGCTAAATACGCAGTATTTT,CASSGAAGGLNTQYF
TRBJ1-5,-,-,TRBV19,TGTGCCACTCAGCCGCGGGGGGGGCATCAGCCCCAGCATTTT,CATQPRGGHQPQHF
TRBJ1-1,TRBD1,-,TRBV7-2,TGTGCCAGCAGCTTAGTTCCAGGGGGCAGCACTGAAGCTTTCTTT,CASSLVPGGSTEAFF
TRBJ1-2,-,-,TRBV4-1,TGCGCCAGCAGAAGTTCAGAGTTGCGGACCTATGGCTACACCTTC,CASRSSELRTYGYTF
TRBJ2-5,-,few,TRBV9,TGTGCCAGCAGCGTCAGGGGGGACCAAGAGACCCAGTACTTC,CASSVRGDQETQYF
TRBJ2-3,-,many,TRBV7-9,TGTGCCAGCAGCCAGAACACAGATACGCAGTATTTT,CASSQNTDTQYF
TRBJ2-5,-,few,TRBV4-2,TGTGCCAGCAGCCAAACGGTACAAGAGACCCAGTACTTC,CASSQTVQETQYF
TRBJ1-5,-,few,TRBV5-6,TGTGCCAGCAGCCCTTGGGGTAGACAGGGCAATCAGCCCCAGCATTTT,CASSPWGRQGNQPQHF
TRBJ2-5,-,-,TRBV16,TGTGCCAGCAGCCAATTGGGACGTGAAGAGACCCAGTACTTC,CASSQLGREETQYF
TRBJ2-6,-,-,TRBV5-5,TGTGCCAGCAGCTTGGAGAGGGCTGGGGCCAACGTCCTGACTTTC,CASSLERAGANVLTF
TRBJ2-1,-,-,TRBV6-6,TGTGCCAGCAGTCAGGGCCTCGCATACAATGAGCAGTTCTTC,CASSQGLAYNEQFF
TRBJ2-1,-,-,TRBV10-3,TGTGCCTCGAGGACTGGGTGGGATGAGCAGTTCTTC,CASRTGWDEQFF
TRBJ2-7,-,-,TRBV6-1,TGTGCCAGCAGTGACCCAAGGGGCGAGCAGTACTTC,CASSDPRGEQYF
TRBJ2-2,TRBD2,-,TRBV30,TGTGCCTGGACTCAGGGTCGGGGGGAGGTCAACACCGGGGAGCTGTTTTTT,CAWTQGRGEVNTGELFF
TRBJ2-3,-,-,TRBV7-8,TGTGCCAGCAGCTTAGGTGAACGAGATACGCAGTATTTT,CASSLGERDTQYF
TRBJ1-2,-,few,TRBV6-5,TGTGCCAGCAGTTACTCGATAATCTATGGCTACACCTTC,CASSYSIIYGYTF
TRBJ1-5,TRBD1,few,TRBV27,TGTGCCAGCAGTCCGGACAGGGCCGAACTCAATCAGCCCCAGCATTTT,CASSPDRAELNQPQHF
TRBJ2-4,-,many,TRBV7-2,TGTGCCAGCAGCTTAGCGCGATACCAAAACATTCAGTACTTC,CASSLARYQNIQYF
TRBJ2-2,-,-,TRBV27,TGTGCCAGCAGCCCCGAATCCGGGGAGCTGTTTTTT,CASSPESGELFF
TRBJ2-2,-,-,TRBV30,TGTGCCTGGAGTGTACTCAAGAGGGCCTATTCGAACACCGGGGAGCGGTTTTTT,CAWSVLKRAYSNTGERFF
TRBJ2-3,-,-,TRBV30,TGTGCCTGGAGTCCGGCCGATACGCAGTATTTT,CAWSPADTQYF
TRBJ1-4,-,-,TRBV7-2,TGTGCCAGCAGCTTATCCCCCGGGGTTGGGGAAAAACTGTTTTTT,CASSLSPGVGEKLFF
TRBJ2-5,TRBD1,-,TRBV18,TGTGCCAGCTCACCACCTCGGACAGGGCAAGAGACCCAGTACTTC,CASSPPRTGQETQYF
TRBJ2-1,-,-,TRBV11-2,TGTGCCAGCAGCCGCTACCAGGACTCGGTATACAATGAGCAGTTCTTC,CASSRYQDSVYNEQFF
TRBJ1-1,TRBD1,few,TRBV30,TGTGCCTCTGACGACGGGACAGTAGGAGCTTTCTTT,CASDDGTVGAFF
TRBJ1-2,TRBD1,-,TRBV5-8,TGTGCCAGCAGCTTGAGTGGGACAGGGGTAGGCTACACCTTC,CASSLSGTGVGYTF
TRBJ2-1,-,few,TRBV2,TGTGCCAGCAGTGTTGAGGGCGGCTCCTACAATGAGCAGTTCTTC,CASSVEGGSYNEQFF
TRBJ2-5,-,-,TRBV7-3,TGTGCCAGCAGCTTAACGGGCAGCGGACTACAAGAGACCCAGTACTTC,CASSLTGSGLQETQYF
TRBJ1-2,-,-,TRBV6-6,TGTGCCAGCACCATACAGAGTGGCTATGGCTACACCTTC,CASTIQSGYGYTF
TRBJ2-5,TRBD2,few,TRBV6-6,TGTGCCAGCTTGAATAGCGGGGGGGCCGCGGAGACCCAGTACTTC,CASLNSGGAAETQYF
TRBJ1-5,-,few,TRBV4-1,TGCGCCAGCAGCCAAAGAGGACAGAGCAATCAGCCCCAGCATTTT,CASSQRGQSNQPQHF
TRBJ2-5,TRBD2,-,TRBV9,TGTGCCAGCAGCGGCGCGTGGGGGGGCCAAGAGACCCAGTACTTC,CASSGAWGGQETQYF